This TCR beta chain was found in a study of cytomegalovirus exposure and HLA in healthy donors. General study findings and limits: Reports state that TCR beta sequences accurately predicted most subjects' HLA-A and HLA-B alleles. In a later analysis, an Asian-associated ancestry cluster reportedly showed fewer N-insertions than the roughly 730-donor mean.

As regards this clone: Its antigen is still unknown.

There are 16 residues in the CDR3. Germline CDR1 and CDR2: SGHTA and FQGTGA. V shed 5 bases, J shed 2 bases, and the junction held 7 bases outside the gene matches. The PCR ran on 60 Vbeta and 13 Jbeta primers. Repertoires were generated with immunoSEQ multiplex PCR, while TCRdb's copy carries only in-frame clones and drops some. The table lists approximately 170,000 clones, about three quarters of them singletons. This sequence originates from a woman in her forties in good health and CMV-seropositive. The sequenced sample was PBMCs. The chain has TRBV7-3 and TRBJ2-2, with 8 positions matching TRBD1. Here the CDR3 DNA reads TGTGCCAGCAGCCCACAGACAGGGGCCAACACCGGGGAGCTGTTTTTT. Translating it yields CASSPQTGANTGELFF.